What follows is one TCR beta chain and its context. Its antigen is currently unknown. The data are from a study of OX40 agonist ivuxolimab in advanced cancers. Study as a whole: Ivuxolimab was administered intravenously to patients at 0.01 to 10 mg/kg every 2 weeks. Participants, roughly 81% male, averaged approximately 60 years of age, ranging from roughly 23 to 90.

General study findings and limits: Relative to CD4+, CD8+ T cells held more expanded clones on average.

Any history of autoimmune disease or systemic immunosuppression disqualified patients. Some clones are missing from TCRdb's copy, which holds only in-frame ones; the method was immunoSEQ multiplex PCR. This sample has around 61,000 clones; about four fifths occur once, and the top ten carry about 5%. The CDR3 covers 15 residues. Trimming left V 4 bases short and J 2 bases short, with 13 bases between. In germline, CDR1 is MNHNS, CDR2 SASEGT. The TCR sequence derives from an adult with an advanced solid tumor such as melanoma, head and neck, liver or kidney cancer. The chain couples TRBV6-1 to TRBJ2-3, with D possibly matching TRBD1 (5 bases). The sequenced sample was CD4+ or CD8+ T cells sorted from blood, obtained in a trial of the OX40 agonist ivuxolimab. CDR3 nucleotide sequence: TGTGCCAGCAGTGGGGGCTCAGCGAACACAGATACGCAGTATTTT. It specifies CASSGGSANTDTQYF.